This T cell receptor beta chain emerged from a study of blood T cell repertoires in COVID-19. TCRdb keeps only in-frame clones here, not all; method: immunoSEQ multiplex PCR. Here the sample spans around 320,000 clones, just under 90% being singletons. The CDR3 runs to 15 residues. Germline CDR1 and CDR2: SGHRS and YFSETQ. V lost 7 bases and J lost 1, with 17 bases in between. In assigning cohorts, the study relied on participant-reported clinical history. The V and J genes are TRBV5-1 and TRBJ1-1; D not certain. The receptor was derived from a woman in her forties or fifties who had been exposed to COVID-19. Source material: PBMCs or T cells enriched from blood (not recorded which). This CDR3 is CASGSLEEGNTEAFF. CDR3 coding DNA: TGCGCCAGCGGGTCCCTGGAGGAGGGGAACACTGAAGCTTTCTTT.